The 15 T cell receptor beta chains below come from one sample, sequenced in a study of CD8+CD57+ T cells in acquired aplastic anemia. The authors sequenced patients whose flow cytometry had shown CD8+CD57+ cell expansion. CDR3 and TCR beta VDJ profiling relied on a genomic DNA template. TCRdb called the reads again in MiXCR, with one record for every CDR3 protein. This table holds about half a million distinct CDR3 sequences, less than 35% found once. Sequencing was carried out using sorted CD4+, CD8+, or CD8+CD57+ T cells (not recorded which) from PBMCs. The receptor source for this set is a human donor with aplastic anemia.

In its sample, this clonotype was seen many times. The CDR3 region has the DNA TGCAGTGCTAGCAGGGGACGGCTTGAAGCTTTCTTT. It specifies CSASRGRLEAFF. V and J are TRBV20-1 and TRBJ1-1; tentative D call: TRBD1 (6 bases). Trimming left V 3 bases short and J 7 bases short, with 12 bases between. Germline CDR1 reads DFQATT; CDR2 reads SNEGSKA (reference sequence). This CDR3 has 12 residues.

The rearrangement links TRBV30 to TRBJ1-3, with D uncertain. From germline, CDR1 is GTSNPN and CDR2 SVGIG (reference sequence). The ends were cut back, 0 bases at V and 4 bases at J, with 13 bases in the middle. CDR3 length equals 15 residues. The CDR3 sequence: CAWSVQGRGGNTIYF. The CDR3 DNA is TGTGCCTGGAGTGTACAAGGTCGAGGGGGAAACACCATATATTTT.

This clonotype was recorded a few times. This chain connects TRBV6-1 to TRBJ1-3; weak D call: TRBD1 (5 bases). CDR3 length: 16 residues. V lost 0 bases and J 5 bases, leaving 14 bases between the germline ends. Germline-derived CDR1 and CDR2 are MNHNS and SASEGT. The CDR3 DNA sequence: TGTGCCAGCAGTGAAGCTGCGGGGGTGTCTAGAAACACCATATATTTT. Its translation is CASSEAAGVSRNTIYF.

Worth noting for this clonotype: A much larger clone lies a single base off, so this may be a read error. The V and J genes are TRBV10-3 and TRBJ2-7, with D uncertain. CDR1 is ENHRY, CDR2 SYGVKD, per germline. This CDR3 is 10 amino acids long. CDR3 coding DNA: TGTGCCAGCAGTTTAGACGGGCAGTACTTC. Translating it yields CASSLDGQYF.

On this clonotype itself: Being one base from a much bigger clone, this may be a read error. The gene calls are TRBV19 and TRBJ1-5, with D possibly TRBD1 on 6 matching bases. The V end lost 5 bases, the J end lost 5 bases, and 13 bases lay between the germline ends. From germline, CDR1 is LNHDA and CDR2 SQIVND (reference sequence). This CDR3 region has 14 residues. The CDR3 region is CASSPGQFDQPQHF. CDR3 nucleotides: TGTGCCAGTAGTCCCGGACAGTTCGATCAGCCCCAGCATTTT.

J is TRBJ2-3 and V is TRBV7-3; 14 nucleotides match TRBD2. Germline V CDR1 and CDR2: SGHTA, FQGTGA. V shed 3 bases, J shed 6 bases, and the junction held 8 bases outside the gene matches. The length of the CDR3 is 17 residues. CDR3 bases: TGTGCCAGCAGCTTTCCGGGACTAGCGGGGGAAGGGGATACGCAGTATTTT. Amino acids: CASSFPGLAGEGDTQYF.

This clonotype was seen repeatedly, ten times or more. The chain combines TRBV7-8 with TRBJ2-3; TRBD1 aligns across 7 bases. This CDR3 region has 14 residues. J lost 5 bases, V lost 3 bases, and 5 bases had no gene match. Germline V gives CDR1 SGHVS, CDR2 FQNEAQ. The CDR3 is CASSFDRAEDTQYF. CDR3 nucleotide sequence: TGTGCCAGCAGCTTCGACAGGGCAGAAGATACGCAGTATTTT.

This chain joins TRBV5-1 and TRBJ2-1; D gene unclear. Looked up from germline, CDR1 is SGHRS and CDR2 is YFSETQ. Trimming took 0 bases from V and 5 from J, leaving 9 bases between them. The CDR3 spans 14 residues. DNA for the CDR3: TGCGCCAGCAGCTTGGAGTGGATAGACAATGAGCAGTTCTTC. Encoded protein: CASSLEWIDNEQFF.

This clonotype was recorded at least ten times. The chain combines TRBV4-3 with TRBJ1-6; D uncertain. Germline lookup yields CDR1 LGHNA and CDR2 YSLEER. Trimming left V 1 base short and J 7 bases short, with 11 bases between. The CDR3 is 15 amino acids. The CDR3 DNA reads TGCGCCAGCAGCCAAGGGGGAGAGGGCAATTCACCCCTCCACTTT. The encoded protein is CASSQGGEGNSPLHF.

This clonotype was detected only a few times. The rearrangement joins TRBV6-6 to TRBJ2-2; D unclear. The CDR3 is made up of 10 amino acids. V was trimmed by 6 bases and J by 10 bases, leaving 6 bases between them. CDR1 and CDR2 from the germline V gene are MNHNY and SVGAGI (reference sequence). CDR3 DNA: TGTGCCAGCAGCAACGAGGAGCTGTTTTTT. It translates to CASSNEELFF.

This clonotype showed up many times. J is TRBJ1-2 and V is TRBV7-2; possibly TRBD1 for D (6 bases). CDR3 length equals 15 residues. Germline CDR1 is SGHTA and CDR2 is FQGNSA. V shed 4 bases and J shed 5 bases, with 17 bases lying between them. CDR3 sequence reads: CASSSRGGLGYGYTF. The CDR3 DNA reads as TGTGCCAGCAGCTCGAGGGGGGGCCTTGGGTATGGCTACACCTTC.

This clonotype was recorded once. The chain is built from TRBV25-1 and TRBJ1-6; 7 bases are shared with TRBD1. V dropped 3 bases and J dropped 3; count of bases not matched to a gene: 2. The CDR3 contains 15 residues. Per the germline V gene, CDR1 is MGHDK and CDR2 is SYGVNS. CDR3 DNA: TGTGCCAGCAGTGAGGGGGACAGCTATAATTCACCCCTCCACTTT. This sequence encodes CASSEGDSYNSPLHF.

The CDR3 region is CASSQETSSNTGELFF. The CDR3 DNA reads TGCGCCAGCAGCCAAGAGACTAGCTCGAACACCGGGGAGCTGTTTTTT. V gene TRBV10-2 combines with J gene TRBJ2-2, with 7 bases fitting TRBD2. The CDR3 covers 16 residues. Trimming removed 6 bases from V and 0 bases from J; junction bases left unmatched: 7. Germline V gene data show CDR1 as WSHSY and CDR2 as SAAADI.

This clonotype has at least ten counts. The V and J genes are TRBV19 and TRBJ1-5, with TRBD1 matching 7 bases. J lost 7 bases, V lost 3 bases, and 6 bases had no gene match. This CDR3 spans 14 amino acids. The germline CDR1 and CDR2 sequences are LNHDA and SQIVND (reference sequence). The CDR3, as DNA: TGTGCCAGTAGTATCACGACAGGGCTGCAGCCCCAGCATTTT. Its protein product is CASSITTGLQPQHF.

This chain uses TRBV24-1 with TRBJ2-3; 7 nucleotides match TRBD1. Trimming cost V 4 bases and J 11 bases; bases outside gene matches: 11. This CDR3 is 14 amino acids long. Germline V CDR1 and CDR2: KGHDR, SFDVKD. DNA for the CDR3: TGTGCCACCAGTGACTCGGACGGACAGGCTGGGCAGTATTTT. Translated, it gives CATSDSDGQAGQYF.